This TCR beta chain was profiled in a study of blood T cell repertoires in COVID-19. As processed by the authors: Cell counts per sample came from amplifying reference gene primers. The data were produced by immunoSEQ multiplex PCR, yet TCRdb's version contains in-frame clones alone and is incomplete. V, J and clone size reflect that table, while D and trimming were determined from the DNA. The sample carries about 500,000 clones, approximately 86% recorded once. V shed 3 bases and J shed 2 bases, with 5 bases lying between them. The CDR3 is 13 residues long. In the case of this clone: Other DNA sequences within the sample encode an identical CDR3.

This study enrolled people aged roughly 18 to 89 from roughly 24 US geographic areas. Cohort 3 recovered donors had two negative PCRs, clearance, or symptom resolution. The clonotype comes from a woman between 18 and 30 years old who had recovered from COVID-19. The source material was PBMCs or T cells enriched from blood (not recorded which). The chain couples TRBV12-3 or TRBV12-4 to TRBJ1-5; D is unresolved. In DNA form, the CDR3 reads TGTGCCAGCAGTTTTCAGGGCAATCAGCCCCAGCATTTT. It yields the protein CASSFQGNQPQHF.